This T cell receptor (beta chain) was sequenced in a study of cytomegalovirus exposure and HLA in healthy donors. With regard to this clone: Antigen: not known.

Between the trimmed V and J ends, which lost 5 bases and 5 bases, there was a span of 12 bases. Germline loops: CDR1 SEHNR, CDR2 FQNEAQ (reference sequence). CDR3 length: 13 amino acids. Separation from the approximately 670-subject first cohort characterized the approximately 120-subject validation cohort, to which the donors belonged. Points from the study as a whole: Testing in vitro showed a few CMV-associated chains specific for CMV antigens. Cytomegalovirus association was assigned to over 150 TCR beta chains.

Using immunoSEQ multiplex PCR, the repertoire was profiled, and TCRdb retains in-frame clones only, with some absent. The sample shows tens of thousands of clones, roughly 95% of them seen only once. The sequenced sample consisted of PBMCs. This chain joins TRBV7-9 and TRBJ1-1, with D maybe TRBD1 (5 bases). The clonotype comes from a woman in her late teens or twenties in good health and CMV-seronegative. The CDR3: CASSALDSTEAFF. Written as DNA, the CDR3 is TGTGCCAGCAGCGCACTTGACAGTACTGAAGCTTTCTTT.